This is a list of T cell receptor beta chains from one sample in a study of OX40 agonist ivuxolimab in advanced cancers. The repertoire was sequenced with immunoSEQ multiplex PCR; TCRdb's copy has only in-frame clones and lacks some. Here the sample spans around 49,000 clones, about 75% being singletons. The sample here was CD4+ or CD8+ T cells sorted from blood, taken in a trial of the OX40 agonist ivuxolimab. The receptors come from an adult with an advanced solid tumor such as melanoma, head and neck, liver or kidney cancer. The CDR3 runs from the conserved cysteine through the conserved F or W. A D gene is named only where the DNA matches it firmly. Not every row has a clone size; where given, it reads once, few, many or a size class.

CDR3 DNA: TGCGCCAGCAGCCAAGATAGGGGGACCGTCGACGGTACTGAAGCTTTCTTT
CDR3 protein: CASSQDRGTVDGTEAFF
V gene: TRBV4-1
J gene: TRBJ1-1
clone size: .
D gene: .

CDR3 DNA: TGTGCCAGCTCAGCGACCGGCGGGGGGCAGGGTGCCAATCAGCCCCAGCATTTT
CDR3 protein: CASSATGGGQGANQPQHF
V gene: TRBV18
J gene: TRBJ1-5
clone size: .
D gene: .

CDR3 DNA: TGTGCCAGCAGCTCGGGGACGGCTGCGGGGAACACTGAAGCTTTCTTT
CDR3 protein: CASSSGTAAGNTEAFF
V gene: TRBV5-4
J gene: TRBJ1-1
clone size: .
D gene: .

CDR3 DNA: TGCGCCAGCAGTGTTTCCGGGACTAGCGGGTACAACGAGCAGTACTTC
CDR3 protein: CASSVSGTSGYNEQYF
V gene: TRBV10-1
J gene: TRBJ2-7
clone size: .
D gene: TRBD2

CDR3 DNA: TGCGCCACCTACCCGAATCCGGGCGACAGGGGCTACACCTTC
CDR3 protein: CATYPNPGDRGYTF
V gene: TRBV10-1
J gene: TRBJ1-2
clone size: .
D gene: .

CDR3 DNA: TGCGCCAGCAGCCAAGAGAGTAGCGGGTACTACAATGAGCAGTTCTTC
CDR3 protein: CASSQESSGYYNEQFF
V gene: TRBV4-3
J gene: TRBJ2-1
clone size: few
D gene: TRBD2

CDR3 DNA: TGTGCCAGCAGTGGGCGGGGACTAGCGGAGTACTTC
CDR3 protein: CASSGRGLAEYF
V gene: TRBV7-9
J gene: TRBJ2-7
clone size: .
D gene: TRBD2

CDR3 DNA: TGTGCCAGCAGCCATTACCGGACAGATCCAAACACTGAAGCTTTCTTT
CDR3 protein: CASSHYRTDPNTEAFF
V gene: TRBV7-9
J gene: TRBJ1-1
clone size: once
D gene: .

CDR3 DNA: TGTGCCAGCAGCCCCCTCAGATTGAACACTGAAGCTTTCTTT
CDR3 protein: CASSPLRLNTEAFF
V gene: TRBV5-8
J gene: TRBJ1-1
clone size: .
D gene: .

CDR3 DNA: TGCGCCAGCATAAGGGGGAGAAACACCATATATTTT
CDR3 protein: CASIRGRNTIYF
V gene: TRBV23-1
J gene: TRBJ1-3
clone size: .
D gene: .

CDR3 DNA: TGTGCCAGCAGCCAGGCCTCGAACACCGGGGAGCTGTTTTTT
CDR3 protein: CASSQASNTGELFF
V gene: TRBV2
J gene: TRBJ2-2
clone size: .
D gene: .

CDR3 DNA: TGCAGCGTTGGGTACAGGGGGCAGGGCACCGGGGAGCTGTTTTTT
CDR3 protein: CSVGYRGQGTGELFF
V gene: TRBV29-1
J gene: TRBJ2-2
clone size: .
D gene: TRBD1

CDR3 DNA: TGCGCCAGCAGCTCCTACCCTAGCGGGAGTAGAGAGACCCAGTACTTC
CDR3 protein: CASSSYPSGSRETQYF
V gene: TRBV5-1
J gene: TRBJ2-5
clone size: .
D gene: TRBD2

CDR3 DNA: TGCAGCGTTCGGGTCTCCTACAATGAGCAGTTCTTC
CDR3 protein: CSVRVSYNEQFF
V gene: TRBV29-1
J gene: TRBJ2-1
clone size: .
D gene: .

CDR3 DNA: TGTGCCAGTAGGGTTCAGAGGGACGATTCACCCCTCCACTTT
CDR3 protein: CASRVQRDDSPLHF
V gene: TRBV19
J gene: TRBJ1-6
clone size: once
D gene: .

CDR3 DNA: TGTGCTAGTGCCCCGGGCGTGGCGGCACAAGAGACCCAGTACTTC
CDR3 protein: CASAPGVAAQETQYF
V gene: TRBV12-5
J gene: TRBJ2-5
clone size: .
D gene: .

CDR3 DNA: TGCAGTGCCCCTCTAGCGGAGACCCAGTACTTC
CDR3 protein: CSAPLAETQYF
V gene: TRBV20-1
J gene: TRBJ2-5
clone size: .
D gene: .

CDR3 DNA: TGTGCCAGCAGCAGGACACTGAACACTGAAGCTTTCTTT
CDR3 protein: CASSRTLNTEAFF
V gene: TRBV6-1
J gene: TRBJ1-1
clone size: .
D gene: .

CDR3 DNA: TGCAGCGTTGCCCATACAGGGTCGGGAACTGAAAAACTGTTTTTT
CDR3 protein: CSVAHTGSGTEKLFF
V gene: TRBV29-1
J gene: TRBJ1-4
clone size: .
D gene: .

CDR3 DNA: TGTGCCACCAGCAGCCCGAATCTCGGGACGGTCCCTGGCGAGCAGTACTTC
CDR3 protein: CATSSPNLGTVPGEQYF
V gene: TRBV15
J gene: TRBJ2-7
clone size: .
D gene: .

CDR3 DNA: TGTGCCAGCAGTTATGCGCTTACTAGCACAGATACGCAGTATTTT
CDR3 protein: CASSYALTSTDTQYF
V gene: TRBV6-6
J gene: TRBJ2-3
clone size: .
D gene: .

CDR3 DNA: TGTGCCAGTAGCGGGACAGCGAACACTGAAGCTTTCTTT
CDR3 protein: CASSGTANTEAFF
V gene: TRBV19
J gene: TRBJ1-1
clone size: .
D gene: TRBD1

CDR3 DNA: TGTGCCAGCAGCTTAGACCGGACACAAGAGACCCAGTACTTC
CDR3 protein: CASSLDRTQETQYF
V gene: TRBV7-6
J gene: TRBJ2-5
clone size: few
D gene: .

CDR3 DNA: TGTGCCACCTCACAACTCCTCTCTGGGGCCAACGTCCTGACTTTC
CDR3 protein: CATSQLLSGANVLTF
V gene: TRBV15
J gene: TRBJ2-6
clone size: .
D gene: .

CDR3 DNA: TGTTCCGCGGGTAGCGGGAAAGAGACCCAGTACTTC
CDR3 protein: CSAGSGKETQYF
V gene: TRBV30
J gene: TRBJ2-5
clone size: .
D gene: TRBD2

CDR3 DNA: TGCGCCAGCAAAGCGGTAAACAGAAACAATGAGCAGTTCTTC
CDR3 protein: CASKAVNRNNEQFF
V gene: TRBV5-1
J gene: TRBJ2-1
clone size: .
D gene: .

CDR3 DNA: TGCGCCAGCAACCGCCAGGGGATGAACACTGAAGCTTTCTTT
CDR3 protein: CASNRQGMNTEAFF
V gene: TRBV23-1
J gene: TRBJ1-1
clone size: .
D gene: .

CDR3 DNA: TGTGCCAGCAGCCGGACTAGCGGGAGGGCCAGGAATGAGCAGTTCTTC
CDR3 protein: CASSRTSGRARNEQFF
V gene: TRBV5-4
J gene: TRBJ2-1
clone size: .
D gene: TRBD2

CDR3 DNA: TGTGCCAGCTCACCGGCCCGAGCGGTGGGTGAAAAACTGTTTTTT
CDR3 protein: CASSPARAVGEKLFF
V gene: TRBV18
J gene: TRBJ1-4
clone size: once
D gene: .

CDR3 DNA: TGTGCCAGCAGCCCGGGACTCGACTCATTCTACGAGCAGTACTTC
CDR3 protein: CASSPGLDSFYEQYF
V gene: TRBV5-5
J gene: TRBJ2-7
clone size: few
D gene: .

CDR3 DNA: TGTGCCAGCAGCGCCCAGGGGGGGGGAACCCAGCATTTT
CDR3 protein: CASSAQGGGTQHF
V gene: TRBV7-2
J gene: TRBJ1-5
clone size: .
D gene: TRBD1

CDR3 DNA: TGTGCCAGCAGCGCTGGGGGAGGGTATTTGGCCCAGCATTTT
CDR3 protein: CASSAGGGYLAQHF
V gene: TRBV9
J gene: TRBJ1-5
clone size: .
D gene: .

CDR3 DNA: TGTGCCAGCAGCCCAAACCGGGGGGGCACAGATACGCAGTATTTT
CDR3 protein: CASSPNRGGTDTQYF
V gene: TRBV7-7
J gene: TRBJ2-3
clone size: .
D gene: TRBD2

CDR3 DNA: TGTGCCAGCTCACCTTCGGGAGAGGGTTCAGCTTTCTTT
CDR3 protein: CASSPSGEGSAFF
V gene: TRBV18
J gene: TRBJ1-1
clone size: .
D gene: .

CDR3 DNA: TGCGCCAGCAGTGATAACGGAAAAGCAATCTACGAGCAGTACTTC
CDR3 protein: CASSDNGKAIYEQYF
V gene: TRBV10-1
J gene: TRBJ2-7
clone size: .
D gene: .

CDR3 DNA: TGTGCCAGCAGCTCAGACAGAACCTCTGGGGCCAACGTCCTGACTTTC
CDR3 protein: CASSSDRTSGANVLTF
V gene: TRBV7-9
J gene: TRBJ2-6
clone size: once
D gene: .

CDR3 DNA: TGTGCCAGCAGGCTATCAGGGGGCACTGAAGCTTTCTTT
CDR3 protein: CASRLSGGTEAFF
V gene: TRBV27
J gene: TRBJ1-1
clone size: .
D gene: TRBD1

CDR3 DNA: TGTGCCATCAGTGAGACAAAGCGGGAGAGCTCCTACGAGCAGTACTTC
CDR3 protein: CAISETKRESSYEQYF
V gene: TRBV10-3
J gene: TRBJ2-7
clone size: .
D gene: TRBD2

CDR3 DNA: TGTGCCAGCAGCTCGGTGGAATCGGATACGCAGTATTTT
CDR3 protein: CASSSVESDTQYF
V gene: TRBV7-2
J gene: TRBJ2-3
clone size: .
D gene: .

CDR3 DNA: TGTGCCAGCAGCTTAGGAATCACCGGGTTAAGGAACACTGAAGCTTTCTTT
CDR3 protein: CASSLGITGLRNTEAFF
V gene: TRBV7-8
J gene: TRBJ1-1
clone size: few
D gene: .

CDR3 DNA: TGTGCCAGCAGCTTAGCTTTTATGAACACTGAAGCTTTCTTT
CDR3 protein: CASSLAFMNTEAFF
V gene: TRBV7-9
J gene: TRBJ1-1
clone size: .
D gene: .

CDR3 DNA: TGTGCCAGCAGTATTAGCACAGATACGCAGTATTTT
CDR3 protein: CASSISTDTQYF
V gene: TRBV2
J gene: TRBJ2-3
clone size: .
D gene: .

CDR3 DNA: TGTGCCAGCAGCTTGGAACCGCAAGAGACCCAGTACTTC
CDR3 protein: CASSLEPQETQYF
V gene: TRBV5-4
J gene: TRBJ2-5
clone size: .
D gene: .

CDR3 DNA: TGTGCCAGCAGTAACCGGGACTCCCTAGGAGAGCAGTACTTC
CDR3 protein: CASSNRDSLGEQYF
V gene: TRBV6-1
J gene: TRBJ2-5
clone size: .
D gene: .

CDR3 DNA: TGTGCCAGCTCACCAGGGGGTGATAATCAGCCCCAGCATTTT
CDR3 protein: CASSPGGDNQPQHF
V gene: TRBV18
J gene: TRBJ1-5
clone size: few
D gene: .

CDR3 DNA: TGCGCCAGCAGCCAAGTTCGAGATACGCAGTATTTT
CDR3 protein: CASSQVRDTQYF
V gene: TRBV4-3
J gene: TRBJ2-3
clone size: .
D gene: .

CDR3 DNA: TGTGCCAGCAGCTTAATTCCCGCAGATACGCAGTATTTT
CDR3 protein: CASSLIPADTQYF
V gene: TRBV7-6
J gene: TRBJ2-3
clone size: .
D gene: .

CDR3 DNA: TGTGCCAGCAGTGGAGACAGGGGGGTTACAGATACGCAGTATTTT
CDR3 protein: CASSGDRGVTDTQYF
V gene: TRBV2
J gene: TRBJ2-3
clone size: .
D gene: TRBD1